Detailed here is one TCR beta chain. What it recognizes is unknown. This specimen belongs to a study of a mutant IDH1 vaccine in newly diagnosed glioma. The wider study: Patients were started on vaccination 4-6 weeks after radiotherapy alone, or with temozolomide cycles.

The length of the CDR3 is 17 residues. The germline gives CDR1 SGHTA, CDR2 FQGTGA. The V gene end was trimmed by 1 base and the J gene end by 4 bases; junction bases not matched to a gene: 11. As for time point: week 11, during vaccination. Vaccine doses each comprised 300 ug of mutant IDH1 20-mer peptide, with topical imiquimod. Repertoires were generated with immunoSEQ multiplex PCR, while TCRdb's copy carries only in-frame clones and drops some. The sample contains 100,000 to 120,000 clones, approximately 87% of which appear only once. The sequencing here drew on PBMCs, taken from a glioma patient whose treatment included an IDH1 peptide vaccine. This TCR was sampled from a woman in her fifties or sixties with glioma. This chain uses TRBV7-3 with TRBJ2-5; TRBD1 matches 8 bases. In DNA form, the CDR3 reads TGTGCCAGCAGCTTAAGACCGCAGGGGGCGTTAGGAGAGACCCAGTACTTC. It translates to CASSLRPQGALGETQYF.